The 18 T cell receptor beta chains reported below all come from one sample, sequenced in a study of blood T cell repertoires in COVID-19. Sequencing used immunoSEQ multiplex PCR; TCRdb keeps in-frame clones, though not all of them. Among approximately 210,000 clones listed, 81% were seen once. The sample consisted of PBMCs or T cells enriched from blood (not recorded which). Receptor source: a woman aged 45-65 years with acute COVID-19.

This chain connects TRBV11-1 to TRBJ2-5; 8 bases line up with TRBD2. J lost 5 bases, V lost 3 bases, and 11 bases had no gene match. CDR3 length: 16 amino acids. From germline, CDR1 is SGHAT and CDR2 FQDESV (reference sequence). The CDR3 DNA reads TGTGCCAGCAGCTTTGGGGCCGGGACTAGATATGAGACCCAGTACTTC. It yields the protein CASSFGAGTRYETQYF.

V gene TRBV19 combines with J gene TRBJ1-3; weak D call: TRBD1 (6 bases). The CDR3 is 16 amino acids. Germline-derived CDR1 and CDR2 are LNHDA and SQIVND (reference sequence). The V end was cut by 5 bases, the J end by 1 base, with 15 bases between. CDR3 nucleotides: TGTGCCAGTAGTGGGTCCCGGGACATTTCTGGAAACACCATATATTTT. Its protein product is CASSGSRDISGNTIYF.

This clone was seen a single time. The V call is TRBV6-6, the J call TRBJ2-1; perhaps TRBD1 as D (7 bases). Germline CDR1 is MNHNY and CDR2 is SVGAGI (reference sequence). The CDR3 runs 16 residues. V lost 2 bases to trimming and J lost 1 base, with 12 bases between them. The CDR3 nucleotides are TGTGCCAGCAGTTACCCCCAGGGGGGTTCCTACAATGAGCAGTTCTTC. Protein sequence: CASSYPQGGSYNEQFF.

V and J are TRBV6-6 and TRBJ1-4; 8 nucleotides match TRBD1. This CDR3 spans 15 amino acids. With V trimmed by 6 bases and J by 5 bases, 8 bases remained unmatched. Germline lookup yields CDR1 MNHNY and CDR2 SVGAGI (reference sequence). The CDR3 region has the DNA TGTGCCAGCAGCCCAAACAGGGGGACAAATGAAAAACTGTTTTTT. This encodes CASSPNRGTNEKLFF.

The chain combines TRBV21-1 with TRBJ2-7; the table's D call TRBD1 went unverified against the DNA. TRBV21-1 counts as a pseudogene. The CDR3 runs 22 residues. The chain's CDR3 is CASSKAPDSTGTGNFSSYEQYF. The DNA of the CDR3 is TGTGCCAGCAGCAAAGCTCCGGACAGTACCGGGACAGGTAATTTTAGCTCCTACGAGCAGTACTTC.

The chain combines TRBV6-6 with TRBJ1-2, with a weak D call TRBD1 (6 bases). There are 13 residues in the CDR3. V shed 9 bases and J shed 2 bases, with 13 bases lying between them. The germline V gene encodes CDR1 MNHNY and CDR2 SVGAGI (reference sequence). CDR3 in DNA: TGTGCCAGTTGGGCAGGGGTGAACTATGGCTACACCTTC. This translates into CASWAGVNYGYTF.

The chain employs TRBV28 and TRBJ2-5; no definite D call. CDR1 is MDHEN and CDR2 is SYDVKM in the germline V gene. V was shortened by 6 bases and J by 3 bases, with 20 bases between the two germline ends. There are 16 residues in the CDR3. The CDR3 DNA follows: TGTGCCAGCAGCGTGAAGTTTAGATTAGATAAAGAGACCCAGTACTTC. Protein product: CASSVKFRLDKETQYF.

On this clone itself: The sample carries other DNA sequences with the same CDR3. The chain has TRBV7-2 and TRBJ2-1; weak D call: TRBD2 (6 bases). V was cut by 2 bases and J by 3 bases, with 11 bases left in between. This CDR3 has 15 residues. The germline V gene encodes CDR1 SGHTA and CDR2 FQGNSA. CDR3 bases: TGTGCCAGCAGCTTATCCGGAGGGCTCTACAATGAGCAGTTCTTC. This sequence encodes CASSLSGGLYNEQFF.

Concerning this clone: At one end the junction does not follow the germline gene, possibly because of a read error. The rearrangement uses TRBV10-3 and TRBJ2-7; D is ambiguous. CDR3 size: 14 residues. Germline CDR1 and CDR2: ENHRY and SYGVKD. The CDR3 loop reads CAVSESTVGHEQYF. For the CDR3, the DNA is TGTGCCGTCAGTGAGTCGACCGTGGGCCACGAGCAGTACTTC.

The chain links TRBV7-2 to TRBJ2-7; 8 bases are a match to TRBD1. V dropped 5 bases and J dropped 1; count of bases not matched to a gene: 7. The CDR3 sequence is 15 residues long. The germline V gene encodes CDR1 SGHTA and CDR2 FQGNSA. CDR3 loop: CASSAGGLRSYEQYF. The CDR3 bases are TGTGCCAGCAGCGCAGGGGGCCTACGATCCTACGAGCAGTACTTC.

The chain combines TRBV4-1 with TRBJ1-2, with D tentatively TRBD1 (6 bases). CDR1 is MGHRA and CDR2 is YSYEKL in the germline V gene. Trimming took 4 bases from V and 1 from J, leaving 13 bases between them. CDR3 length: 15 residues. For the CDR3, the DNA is TGCGCCAGCAGCCTCAGTCCAGGGGATAACTATGGCTACACCTTC. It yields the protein CASSLSPGDNYGYTF.

CDR3 sequence: CASGAGTGGAGANVLTF. CDR3 DNA: TGTGCCAGCGGCGCCGGGACAGGGGGCGCTGGGGCCAACGTCCTGACTTTC. The rearrangement links TRBV27 to TRBJ2-6; 12 nucleotides agree with TRBD1. CDR1 is MNHEY and CDR2 is SMNVEV in the germline V gene (reference sequence). J lost 2 bases, V lost 8 bases, and 7 bases had no gene match. There are 17 residues in the CDR3.

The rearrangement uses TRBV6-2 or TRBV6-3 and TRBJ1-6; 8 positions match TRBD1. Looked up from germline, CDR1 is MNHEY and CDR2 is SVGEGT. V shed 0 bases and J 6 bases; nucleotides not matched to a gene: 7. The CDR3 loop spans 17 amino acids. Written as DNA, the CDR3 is TGTGCCAGCAGTTACTCGATGACAGGGGAAGGTAATTCACCCCTCCACTTT. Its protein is CASSYSMTGEGNSPLHF.

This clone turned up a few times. CDR3 sequence (DNA): TGTGCCAGAGCACCAGCGCCATGCTCAGAGACCCAGTACTTC. This encodes CARAPAPCSETQYF. The chain recombines TRBV3-1 (or the pseudogene TRBV3-2) with TRBJ2-5; no clear D gene. CDR1 LGHDT and CDR2 YNNKEL come from the germline V gene (reference sequence). With 9 bases removed from V and 4 bases from J, the gap between germline ends came to 18 bases. The CDR3 runs 14 residues.

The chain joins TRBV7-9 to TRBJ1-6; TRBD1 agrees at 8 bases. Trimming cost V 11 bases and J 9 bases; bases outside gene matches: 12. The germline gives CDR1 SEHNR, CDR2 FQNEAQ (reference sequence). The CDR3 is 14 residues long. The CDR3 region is CASKAGQVISPLHF. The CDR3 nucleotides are TGTGCCTCTAAAGCGGGACAGGTCATTTCACCCCTCCACTTT.

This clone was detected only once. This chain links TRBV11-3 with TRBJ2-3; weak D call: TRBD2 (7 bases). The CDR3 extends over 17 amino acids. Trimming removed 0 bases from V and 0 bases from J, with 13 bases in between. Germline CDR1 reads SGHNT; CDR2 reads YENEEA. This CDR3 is CASSLDSGGASTDTQYF. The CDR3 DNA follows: TGTGCCAGCAGCTTAGATAGTGGGGGGGCCAGCACAGATACGCAGTATTTT.

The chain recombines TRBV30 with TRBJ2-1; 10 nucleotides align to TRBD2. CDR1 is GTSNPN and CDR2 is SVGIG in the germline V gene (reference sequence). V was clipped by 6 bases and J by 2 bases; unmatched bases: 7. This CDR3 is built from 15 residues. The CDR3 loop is CACTRGLATYNEQFF. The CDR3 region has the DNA TGTGCCTGCACCAGGGGACTAGCGACCTACAATGAGCAGTTCTTC.

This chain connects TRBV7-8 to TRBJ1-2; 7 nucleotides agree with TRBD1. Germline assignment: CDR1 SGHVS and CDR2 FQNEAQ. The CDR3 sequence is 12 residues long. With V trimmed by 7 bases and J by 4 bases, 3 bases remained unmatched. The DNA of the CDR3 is TGTGCCAGCACCCGGGACAGCTATGGCTACACCTTC. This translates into CASTRDSYGYTF.